This passage covers 13 T cell receptor beta chains from one sample sequenced in a study of T cells in Graves' hyperthyroidism and ophthalmopathy. Amplification of TCR beta CDR3 regions used RNA as the template. The TCR CDR3 first-round RT-PCR relied on the HTBI primer set. TCRdb analysed the multiplex PCR reads with MiXCR anew, one entry per CDR3 protein. The table records some 650,000 distinct CDR3 sequences, approximately 15% of them present only once. The specimen was blood. These receptors came from a woman aged 35 to 49 with Graves' ophthalmopathy.

The chain recombines TRBV6-1 with TRBJ2-3, with 7 bases fitting TRBD1. Germline V gene data show CDR1 as MNHNS and CDR2 as SASEGT. The CDR3 length is 15 residues. J lost 3 bases, V lost 3 bases, and 6 bases had no gene match. The DNA for the CDR3 is TGTGCCAGCAGTGACCCGGACAGGAATACAGATACGCAGTATTTT. Translating it yields CASSDPDRNTDTQYF.

This clonotype was seen at least ten times. The chain couples TRBV18 to TRBJ2-6; the D is unclear. The germline V gene encodes CDR1 KGHSH and CDR2 LQKENI. V was clipped by 6 bases and J by 6 bases, with 12 bases between them. The CDR3 consists of 14 residues. The CDR3 is CASSHPGTANVLTF. CDR3 DNA sequence: TGTGCCAGCTCCCATCCGGGTACGGCCAACGTCCTGACTTTC.

The CDR3 coding sequence is TGTGCCAGCAGTCCAGGGATGGGCACTACCCGCTCTGGGGCCAACGTCCTGACTTTC. Its protein product is CASSPGMGTTRSGANVLTF. The chain combines TRBV28 with TRBJ2-6, with D possibly TRBD1 on 5 matching bases. The V end lost 5 bases, the J end lost 0 bases, and 20 bases lay between the germline ends. Germline V gene data show CDR1 as MDHEN and CDR2 as SYDVKM. The CDR3 contains 19 residues.

The count of this clonotype is one. Being one base from a much bigger clone, this may be a read error. The chain has TRBV7-9 and TRBJ2-2; TRBD1 might be the D (5 bases). The CDR3 is 12 amino acids. Germline values: CDR1 SEHNR, CDR2 FQNEAQ (reference sequence). V lost 7 bases and J lost 7, with 10 bases in between. For the CDR3, the DNA is TGTGCCAGCAACCCAGGGAACGGGGAGCTGTTTTTT. It specifies CASNPGNGELFF.

This clonotype was observed at least ten times. The J gene is TRBJ2-3, the V gene TRBV20-1, with D perhaps given as TRBD1 or TRBD2 (5 bases each). The V end was cut by 7 bases, the J end by 3 bases, with 5 bases between. The CDR3 sequence is 10 residues long. Germline lookup yields CDR1 DFQATT and CDR2 SNEGSKA (reference sequence). The CDR3 here is CSGGTDTQYF. CDR3 nucleotides: TGCAGTGGGGGGACAGATACGCAGTATTTT.

The sample holds many counts of this clonotype. This chain connects TRBV7-2 to TRBJ2-3; unclear D gene. This CDR3 spans 15 amino acids. The V end was cut by 5 bases, the J end by 2 bases, with 14 bases between. The germline CDR1 and CDR2 sequences are SGHTA and FQGNSA. CDR3 protein: CASSQGSVSTDTQYF. CDR3 DNA: TGTGCCAGCAGCCAAGGGTCCGTTTCCACAGATACGCAGTATTTT. The variable domain in full, with the rest retrieved from reference TRBV7-2 and TRBJ2-3, is GAGVSQSPSNKVTEKGKDVELRCDPISGHTALYWYRQSLGQGLEFLIYFQGNSAPDKSGLPSDRFSAERTGGSVSTLTIQRTQQEDSAVYLCASSQGSVSTDTQYFGPGTRLTVL.

This clonotype was seen only a few times. This chain connects TRBV4-1 to TRBJ1-6, with a possible D match to TRBD1 (5 bases). The CDR3 has 15 residues. Trimming took off 2 bases at V and 7 bases at J, with 12 bases between the two ends. CDR1 MGHRA and CDR2 YSYEKL come from the germline V gene. CDR3 in amino acids: CASSQYAGLNSPLHF. The CDR3 DNA is TGCGCCAGCAGCCAATATGCAGGGTTAAATTCACCCCTCCACTTT.

About this clonotype: A much larger clone differs from this one at a single base, so this may be a read error. The chain is built from TRBV20-1 and TRBJ1-2, with no clear D. The CDR3 loop spans 12 amino acids. Trimming removed 3 bases from V and 8 bases from J, with 13 bases in between. Germline V CDR1 and CDR2: DFQATT, SNEGSKA (reference sequence). The CDR3 loop reads CSASTRIAGYTF. DNA for the CDR3: TGCAGTGCTAGTACCCGGATCGCAGGCTACACCTTC.

This clonotype was observed a handful of times. The V gene is TRBV20-1, the J gene TRBJ2-3; D call uncertain. CDR3 length: 12 amino acids. Trimming cost V 3 bases and J 6 bases, with 10 bases left between them. The V gene's germline CDR1 is DFQATT and CDR2 SNEGSKA (reference sequence). The CDR3 loop is CSARRITDTQYF. The CDR3 nucleotides read TGCAGTGCTAGGAGGATAACGGATACGCAGTATTTT.

This chain joins TRBV7-8 and TRBJ1-6, with D perhaps matching TRBD1 (6 bases). CDR1 and CDR2 (germline): SGHVS, FQNEAQ. V lost 5 bases and J lost 9, with 20 bases in between. The CDR3 totals 16 residues. CDR3 loop: CASSLQTGFVGSPLHF. For the CDR3, the DNA is TGTGCCAGCAGCCTACAGACAGGCTTCGTCGGTTCACCCCTCCACTTT.

This clonotype was found many times. This chain links TRBV6-1 with TRBJ2-7, with 9 nucleotides matching TRBD2. With 5 bases clipped from V and 3 bases from J, the junction kept 8 bases outside the gene matches. There are 15 residues in the CDR3. Germline assignment: CDR1 MNHNS and CDR2 SASEGT. CDR3: CASSLSERGVYEQYF. CDR3 DNA sequence: TGTGCCAGCAGTCTATCGGAGCGGGGGGTCTACGAGCAGTACTTC.

This clonotype was recorded at least ten times. The chain has TRBV30 and TRBJ2-5; D ambiguous. The CDR3 spans 16 residues. The germline CDR1 and CDR2 sequences are GTSNPN and SVGIG (reference sequence). Trimming cost V 4 bases and J 0 bases, with 18 bases left between them. As DNA, the CDR3 is TGTGCCTGGACCCGAGCGCCTTACTCGTACCAAGAGACCCAGTACTTC. It codes for CAWTRAPYSYQETQYF.

The V call is TRBV27, the J call TRBJ1-6; tentatively, D is TRBD1 (6 bases). CDR1 MNHEY and CDR2 SMNVEV come from the germline V gene (reference sequence). Trimming stripped 5 bases from V and 4 bases from J, with 15 bases between. This CDR3 region has 16 residues. Here the CDR3 DNA reads TGTGCCAGCAGTGGAATCTACAGGGCATATAATTCACCCCTCCACTTT. It codes for CASSGIYRAYNSPLHF.